This T cell receptor beta chain was retrieved from a study of T cell responses to AZD1222 COVID-19 vaccine. The study's findings and limits: Among those given AZD1222, only five to seven were seropositive at baseline.

This CDR3 has 14 amino acids. Data came from immunoSEQ multiplex PCR; TCRdb stores just in-frame clones and leaves some out. The sample has 120,000 or so clones, about 90% seen once; the top ten hold around 3.3%. In its sample, this clone was seen a few times. Its target is unknown. The clonotype was recovered from an adult in good health. The rearrangement joins TRBV21-1 to TRBJ1-1; TRBD1 is the table's D call and was not checked against the DNA. TRBV21-1 corresponds to a pseudogene. Material: peripheral blood, obtained on day 0 of AZD1222 vaccination. The CDR3 loop is CANTLQGLRTEAFF. CDR3 bases: TGTGCCAATACTTTACAGGGGTTACGTACTGAAGCTTTCTTT.